These T cell receptor beta chains were read from a single sample in a study of CD8 T cells in Susac syndrome. TCRdb passed the immunoSEQ multiplex PCR reads through MiXCR, listing each CDR3 protein once. The sample lists fewer than 200,000 distinct CDR3 sequences; about 95% were seen once. The source material was CD4+ T cells from PBMCs. Receptor source: a human donor in good health. Both conserved end residues are part of each CDR3. D genes are given only for firm matches. Clone sizes are given selectively: once, few, many, or a class where the clone is expanded.

J: TRBJ2-2; D: TRBD2; size: NA; V: TRBV20-1; DNA: TGCAGTGCTAGTAGCGGGTTAAACACCGGGGAGCTGTTTTTT; CDR3: CSASSGLNTGELFF
J: TRBJ2-7; D: TRBD1; size: NA; V: TRBV29-1; DNA: TGCAGCGTTGTTTTGACAGGGGGCCCCTACGAGCAGTACTTC; CDR3: CSVVLTGGPYEQYF
J: TRBJ2-3; D: TRBD2; size: NA; V: TRBV6-2/TRBV6-3; DNA: TGTGCCAGCAGTCGGACTAGCGGGAGGTTACCAGATACGCAGTATTTT; CDR3: CASSRTSGRLPDTQYF
J: TRBJ2-1; D: TRBD2; size: NA; V: TRBV3-1; DNA: TGTGCCAGCAGCGGCGGGAGAGAGTTTGTATATGAGCAGTTCTTC; CDR3: CASSGGREFVYEQFF
J: TRBJ2-7; D: NA; size: NA; V: TRBV29-1; DNA: TGCAGCGTTGACTTGGGGGCAGGGTCAGACGAGCAGTACTTC; CDR3: CSVDLGAGSDEQYF
J: TRBJ1-1; D: NA; size: once; V: TRBV27; DNA: TGTGCCAGCAACTCCCTCAGGGCCGTCACTGAAGCTTTCTTT; CDR3: CASNSLRAVTEAFF
J: TRBJ1-2; D: NA; size: NA; V: TRBV30; DNA: TGTGCCTGGAGTGTACAACAACTATACTGGGGCTACACCTTC; CDR3: CAWSVQQLYWGYTF
J: TRBJ2-3; D: NA; size: NA; V: TRBV20-1; DNA: TGCAGTGCTAGTAAGAGGTCAGATACGCAGTATTTT; CDR3: CSASKRSDTQYF
J: TRBJ2-1; D: NA; size: NA; V: TRBV6-5; DNA: TGTGCCAGCAGTTACTCGAGGGGATATGAGCAGTTCTTC; CDR3: CASSYSRGYEQFF
J: TRBJ2-4; D: NA; size: NA; V: TRBV12-3/TRBV12-4; DNA: TGTGCCAGCAGTTTACGGTCCAGGGGAAACATTCAGTACTTC; CDR3: CASSLRSRGNIQYF
J: TRBJ1-1; D: TRBD1; size: once; V: TRBV12-3/TRBV12-4; DNA: TGTGCCAGCACCGCGGGACAGATGAACACTGAAGCTTTCTTT; CDR3: CASTAGQMNTEAFF
J: TRBJ2-7; D: TRBD2; size: NA; V: TRBV2; DNA: TGTGCCAGCAGTGAACTAGCGGCAACCTACGAGCAGTACTTC; CDR3: CASSELAATYEQYF
J: TRBJ2-7; D: NA; size: NA; V: TRBV12-3/TRBV12-4; DNA: TGTGCCAGCAGTTTAGCGGCACCTTACTACGAGCAGTACTTC; CDR3: CASSLAAPYYEQYF
J: TRBJ2-7; D: TRBD1; size: NA; V: TRBV15; DNA: TGTGCCACCAGCCCGCCCGGACAGGGGGCCTACGAGCAGTACTTC; CDR3: CATSPPGQGAYEQYF
J: TRBJ2-3; D: TRBD1; size: NA; V: TRBV29-1; DNA: TGCAGCGCGGGACAGGGCGATGCAGATACGCAGTATTTT; CDR3: CSAGQGDADTQYF
J: TRBJ1-3; D: NA; size: NA; V: TRBV30; DNA: TGTGCCTGGACAGACTCGCCTGGGGTAAACACCATATATTTT; CDR3: CAWTDSPGVNTIYF
J: TRBJ2-7; D: NA; size: NA; V: TRBV28; DNA: TGTGCCAGCAGCACGACGGGGGCGCCATACGAGCAGTACTTC; CDR3: CASSTTGAPYEQYF